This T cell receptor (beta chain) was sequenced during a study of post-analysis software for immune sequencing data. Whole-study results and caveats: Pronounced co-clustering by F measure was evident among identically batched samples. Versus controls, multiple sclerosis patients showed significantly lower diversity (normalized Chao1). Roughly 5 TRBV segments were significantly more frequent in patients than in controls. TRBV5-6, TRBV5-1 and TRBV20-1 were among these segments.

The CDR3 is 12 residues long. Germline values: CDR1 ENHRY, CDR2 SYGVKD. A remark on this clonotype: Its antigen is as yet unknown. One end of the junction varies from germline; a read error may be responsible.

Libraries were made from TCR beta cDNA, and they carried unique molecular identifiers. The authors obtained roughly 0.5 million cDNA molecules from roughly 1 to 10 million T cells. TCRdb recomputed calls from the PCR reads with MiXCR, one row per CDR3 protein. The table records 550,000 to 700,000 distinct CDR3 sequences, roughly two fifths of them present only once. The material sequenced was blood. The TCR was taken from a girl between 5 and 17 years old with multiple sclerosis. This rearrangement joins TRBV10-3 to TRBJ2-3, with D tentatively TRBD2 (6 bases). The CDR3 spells CAIKEEGDTQYF. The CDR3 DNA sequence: TGTGCTATCAAAGAGGAGGGAGATACGCAGTATTTT.